These 19 T cell receptor beta chains were sequenced from one sample in a study of shared clonotypes between healthy human individuals (dated by TCRdb to the early 2020s). Library preparation used the immunoSEQ multiplex PCR assay. TCRdb took over this immuneACCESS table, retaining in-frame rearrangements with V and J assigned. Such tables are incomplete; in checked studies, under half of the missing clones stem from an unresolved V gene, and the remainder is unexplained. The sample includes about 1.1 million clones, with approximately 77% observed a single time. Jointly, the top ten make up 0.89% of the sample. What was sequenced was memory CD4+ T cells from PBMCs. The cell subset or site tag for this specimen amounts to: CD45RA-negative fraction. The receptors come from a man aged 18-30 years in good health. Some clones in this sample may be carry-over from other donors' samples.

The chain couples TRBV28 to TRBJ2-7, with 9 bases identical to TRBD1. The CDR3 loop spans 18 amino acids. The J segment lost 0 bases and the V segment lost 6 bases, leaving 15 bases of the junction unmatched. The germline V gene encodes CDR1 MDHEN and CDR2 SYDVKM. CDR3 in amino acids: CASRLPGQGYASSYEQYF. CDR3 coding DNA: TGTGCCAGCAGATTACCGGGACAGGGATATGCGTCCTCCTACGAGCAGTACTTC. Drawing the rest from reference TRBV28 and TRBJ2-7, the complete variable domain is DVKVTQSSRYLVKRTGEKVFLECVQDMDHENMFWYRQDPGLGLRLIYFSYDVKMKEKGDIPEGYSVSREKKERFSLILESASTNQTSMYLCASRLPGQGYASSYEQYFGPGTRLTVT.

This clone was counted only a few times. This chain joins TRBV7-7 and TRBJ2-2, with D maybe TRBD1 (5 bases). The germline CDR1 and CDR2 sequences are SSHAT and FNYEAQ (reference sequence). Trimming took off 8 bases at V and 1 base at J, with 11 bases between the two ends. The CDR3 extends over 14 amino acids. CDR3 nucleotide sequence: TGTGCCAGCGGCATAAGGGGGAACACCGGGGAGCTGTTTTTT. Protein sequence: CASGIRGNTGELFF.

V usage is TRBV5-6 and J usage is TRBJ2-5, with 7 bases that match TRBD2. Germline values: CDR1 SGHDT, CDR2 YYEEEE. The trim removed 1 base at V and 3 bases at J, leaving 0 bases unmatched. CDR3 size: 13 residues. CDR3 bases: TGTGCCAGCAGCTTGACTAGCGAAGAGACCCAGTACTTC. This encodes CASSLTSEETQYF.

The chain employs TRBV4-3 and TRBJ1-2, with 8 nucleotides matching TRBD1. The germline CDR1 and CDR2 sequences are LGHNA and YSLEER. Trimming took 4 bases from V and 1 from J; bases not matched to a gene: 5. The CDR3 contains 15 residues. The CDR3 coding sequence is TGCGCCAGCAGCCCCGGGACAGGCCTTAACTATGGCTACACCTTC. Translation: CASSPGTGLNYGYTF.

The gene calls are TRBV5-1 and TRBJ2-7; the D is unclear. Germline assignment: CDR1 SGHRS and CDR2 YFSETQ. This CDR3 has 13 residues. Trimming took 0 bases from V and 3 from J, leaving 7 bases between them. The CDR3 bases are TGCGCCAGCAGCTTGGGTAGGGACTACGAGCAGTACTTC. It yields the protein CASSLGRDYEQYF.

This clone was seen only a few times. This chain uses TRBV2 with TRBJ2-1, with 10 positions matching TRBD2. The junction had 8 bases not matched to a gene; V was cut back by 6 bases and J by 0 bases. The CDR3 is 17 residues long. Germline CDR1 is SNHLY and CDR2 is FYNNEI. The DNA of the CDR3 is TGTGCCAGCAGCGTCTTATCTAGCGGGAGCTCCTACAATGAGCAGTTCTTC. Amino acids: CASSVLSSGSSYNEQFF.

The gene calls are TRBV29-1 and TRBJ2-5, with 7 bases fitting TRBD1. The CDR3 has 13 residues. The germline CDR1 and CDR2 sequences are SQVTM and ANQGSEA. V lost 7 bases to trimming and J lost 5 bases; unmatched junction nucleotides: 10. For the CDR3, the DNA is TGCAGCGGGAACAGGGGATTGAGGGAGACCCAGTACTTC. As protein: CSGNRGLRETQYF.

This clone was observed a single time. V usage is TRBV9 and J usage is TRBJ2-5, with D maybe TRBD2 (6 bases). Looked up from germline, CDR1 is SGDLS and CDR2 is YYNGEE. CDR3 size: 15 residues. V was shortened by 4 bases and J by 5 bases, with 18 bases between the two germline ends. The CDR3 spells CASSTRDSFSETQYF. The CDR3 nucleotides read TGTGCCAGCAGCACCCGGGACTCATTTTCGGAGACCCAGTACTTC.

This clone was counted a few times. The same CDR3 arises from other DNA sequences in this sample as well. The chain links TRBV5-1 to TRBJ1-4, with 9 bases identical to TRBD1. The CDR3 is 16 residues long. CDR1 is SGHRS and CDR2 is YFSETQ in the germline V gene. V was clipped by 4 bases and J by 0 bases; unmatched bases: 4. The CDR3 sequence: CASSPRTGATNEKLFF. Here the CDR3 DNA reads TGCGCCAGCAGCCCCCGGACAGGGGCAACTAATGAAAAACTGTTTTTT.

This rearrangement joins TRBV2 to TRBJ1-5, with TRBD1 identical over 7 bases. V lost 6 bases, J lost 4 bases, and 6 bases stayed unmatched. Germline V gene sequence: CDR1 SNHLY, CDR2 FYNNEI. The CDR3 sequence is 14 residues long. CDR3: CASRNRGLNQPQHF. CDR3 DNA sequence: TGTGCCAGCAGGAACAGGGGCCTAAATCAGCCCCAGCATTTT.

This chain connects TRBV7-9 to TRBJ1-4; no definite D call. CDR3 size: 16 residues. Trimming removed 1 base at V and 7 bases at J, with 16 bases between. Germline CDR1 reads SEHNR; CDR2 reads FQNEAQ (reference sequence). CDR3 sequence (DNA): TGTGCCAGCAGCTTAGGGAGGGTTGGGTATCGTGAAAAACTGTTTTTT. It translates to CASSLGRVGYREKLFF.

J is TRBJ2-7 and V is TRBV19, with TRBD1 identical over 8 bases. The CDR3 has 12 residues. V shed 9 bases, J shed 2 bases, and the junction held 3 bases outside the gene matches. CDR1 is LNHDA, CDR2 SQIVND, per germline (reference sequence). The chain's CDR3 is CASRQGPYEQYF. CDR3 bases: TGTGCCAGCCGACAGGGGCCCTACGAGCAGTACTTC.

The V call is TRBV28, the J call TRBJ1-2; TRBD1 matches 10 bases. The CDR3 consists of 15 residues. The germline gives CDR1 MDHEN, CDR2 SYDVKM. The trim removed 3 bases at V and 4 bases at J, leaving 5 bases unmatched. The CDR3 DNA reads TGTGCCAGCAGTTTCAGGGACAGGGGAACCTATGGCTACACCTTC. Translation gives CASSFRDRGTYGYTF.

The genes are TRBV11-2 and TRBJ2-5; 10 bases are a match to TRBD2. This CDR3 has 14 amino acids. The V and J ends lost 2 bases and 4 bases, in that order; junction bases with no gene match: 1. Germline V lookup: CDR1 SGHAT, CDR2 FQNNGV. CDR3 loop: CASSLSSGRETQYF. CDR3 nucleotide sequence: TGTGCCAGCAGCTTATCTAGCGGGAGAGAGACCCAGTACTTC.

There are a few counts of this clone. The V call is TRBV5-6, the J call TRBJ1-5; D unresolved. The CDR3 runs to 12 residues. Between the trimmed V and J ends, which lost 4 bases and 9 bases, there was a span of 11 bases. Germline assignment: CDR1 SGHDT and CDR2 YYEEEE. CDR3 protein: CASSPGGGPQHF. CDR3 sequence (DNA): TGTGCCAGCAGCCCGGGCGGAGGGCCCCAGCATTTT.

The chain is built from TRBV7-2 and TRBJ1-1; 8 bases align to TRBD1. With 5 bases clipped from V and 1 base from J, the junction kept 9 bases outside the gene matches. CDR3 length: 16 residues. CDR1 SGHTA and CDR2 FQGNSA come from the germline V gene. CDR3 sequence: CASSQGAGGANTEAFF. Here the CDR3 DNA reads TGTGCCAGCAGCCAAGGGGCAGGGGGCGCGAACACTGAAGCTTTCTTT.

This rearrangement joins TRBV10-3 to TRBJ2-1; D possibly matches TRBD1 or TRBD2 (6 bases each). The V gene lost 4 bases and the J gene lost 6 bases, with 7 bases spanning the gap. The length of the CDR3 is 12 residues. Germline loops: CDR1 ENHRY, CDR2 SYGVKD. DNA for the CDR3: TGTGCCATCAGTGGGGGGGCCAATGAGCAGTTCTTC. It specifies CAISGGANEQFF.

This clone was recorded a few times. The rearrangement uses TRBV30 and TRBJ2-1, with TRBD2 identical over 12 bases. The CDR3 is 16 amino acids. Germline V gene sequence: CDR1 GTSNPN, CDR2 SVGIG (reference sequence). The V and J ends lost 0 bases and 6 bases, in that order; junction bases with no gene match: 6. The CDR3 nucleotides are TGTGCCTGGAGTGTATCGCCTAGCGGGAGGGTCAATGAGCAGTTCTTC. Encoded protein: CAWSVSPSGRVNEQFF.

The chain recombines TRBV25-1 with TRBJ2-2; the match to TRBD1 covers 7 bases. Per the germline V gene, CDR1 is MGHDK and CDR2 is SYGVNS. CDR3 length: 14 residues. The ends lost 7 bases at V and 0 bases at J; junction bases unmatched: 2. The CDR3 region is CASTDRANTGELFF. CDR3 in DNA: TGTGCCAGCACCGACAGGGCGAACACCGGGGAGCTGTTTTTT.